These 30 T cell receptor beta chains originate from one sample sequenced in a study of T cells in Graves' hyperthyroidism and ophthalmopathy. Researchers took RNA transcripts and amplified the TCR beta CDR3 regions from them. The study used the HTBI primer set for a first-round RT-PCR of the TCR CDR3. Using its own MiXCR run on the multiplex PCR reads, TCRdb lists one record per CDR3 protein. The sample has 360,000 or so distinct CDR3 sequences, approximately 14% seen once. The sequencing input was blood. These receptors all stem from a woman aged 55-75 years with Graves' ophthalmopathy.

In this sample, this clonotype turned up a few times. V usage is TRBV6-6 and J usage is TRBJ2-7; 11 nucleotides match TRBD1. The germline CDR1 and CDR2 sequences are MNHNY and SVGAGI (reference sequence). The CDR3 length is 15 residues. Trimming removed 2 bases from V and 6 bases from J; junction bases left unmatched: 6. CDR3 in amino acids: CASSYGGQGAGEQYF. The CDR3 DNA reads TGTGCCAGCAGTTACGGAGGACAGGGGGCCGGCGAGCAGTACTTC.

This clonotype has only a few counts. The rearrangement uses TRBV28 and TRBJ2-2, with 7 bases that match TRBD2. The trim removed 3 bases at V and 7 bases at J, leaving 14 bases unmatched. This CDR3 region has 17 residues. Germline CDR1 is MDHEN and CDR2 is SYDVKM. CDR3 region: CASSFGGFGREGGELFF. CDR3 DNA sequence: TGTGCCAGCAGTTTCGGGGGGTTCGGCCGAGAGGGCGGGGAGCTGTTTTTT.

The sample holds many counts of this clonotype. J is TRBJ2-3 and V is TRBV20-1; maybe TRBD2 (6 bases). The germline V gene has CDR1 DFQATT and CDR2 SNEGSKA (reference sequence). V was cut by 5 bases and J by 7 bases, with 13 bases left in between. The CDR3 has 12 amino acids. The CDR3 spells CSAPRDFYTQYF. The CDR3, as DNA: TGCAGTGCTCCTCGGGACTTCTATACGCAGTATTTT.

The chain carries TRBV12-3 or TRBV12-4 and TRBJ1-2, with D tentatively TRBD1 (6 bases). CDR3 length equals 16 residues. V gave up 6 bases and J gave up 3 bases, with 20 bases separating them. CDR3 protein: CASSPEGHPTYYGYTF. CDR3 DNA sequence: TGTGCCAGCAGCCCAGAGGGACATCCGACGTACTATGGCTACACCTTC.

This clonotype was detected ten times or more. The chain uses TRBV20-1 and TRBJ1-5; 10 nucleotides line up with TRBD1. CDR1 is DFQATT, CDR2 SNEGSKA, per germline (reference sequence). The junction had 7 bases not matched to a gene; V was cut back by 6 bases and J by 2 bases. The CDR3 spans 15 residues. CDR3 in DNA: TGCAGTGCCAGCCTCGGACAGGGGGGCAATCAGCCCCAGCATTTT. The encoded protein is CSASLGQGGNQPQHF.

This clonotype was seen many times. J is TRBJ2-7 and V is TRBV7-8; D not certain. With 3 bases removed from V and 2 bases from J, the gap between germline ends came to 5 bases. The CDR3 is 12 amino acids. The germline V gene has CDR1 SGHVS and CDR2 FQNEAQ. CDR3 coding DNA: TGTGCCAGCAGCTTTGGAGCCTACGAGCAGTACTTC. Its protein is CASSFGAYEQYF.

This clonotype was recorded a few times. The rearrangement joins TRBV4-1 to TRBJ1-1; D is perhaps TRBD1 (5 bases). Trimming left V 4 bases short and J 5 bases short, with 17 bases between. CDR3 length equals 15 residues. CDR1 is MGHRA and CDR2 is YSYEKL in the germline V gene. In nucleotides, the CDR3 is TGCGCCAGCAGCCGCGCCGCGGGGGTGCTAACTGAAGCTTTCTTT. It codes for CASSRAAGVLTEAFF.

This clonotype was seen at least ten times. The chain carries TRBV12-3 or TRBV12-4 and TRBJ2-5; TRBD1 is a possible D gene (7 bases). The CDR3 covers 12 residues. V lost 2 bases and J lost 7, with 8 bases in between. This CDR3 reads CASSLQGGTQYF. The CDR3 DNA is TGTGCCAGCAGTTTACAGGGGGGGACCCAGTACTTC.

This clonotype was seen ten or more times. This chain uses TRBV29-1 with TRBJ2-3; D may be TRBD2 (5 bases). Deletions cut 5 bases from V and 2 bases from J, with 8 bases between. Germline V gives CDR1 SQVTM, CDR2 ANQGSEA. CDR3 length: 12 residues. The CDR3, as DNA: TGCAGCGTTCAGCGGATCACAGATACGCAGTATTTT. Protein sequence: CSVQRITDTQYF.

The sample holds a few counts of this clonotype. The chain employs TRBV6-1 and TRBJ2-4; D is unresolved. The CDR3 totals 16 residues. V was cut by 6 bases and J by 1 base, with 16 bases left in between. CDR1 MNHNS and CDR2 SASEGT come from the germline V gene. CDR3 nucleotide sequence: TGTGCCAGCAGCTACCGTGATGGATTGGCCAAAAACATTCAGTACTTC. It is translated as CASSYRDGLAKNIQYF.

The rearrangement links TRBV10-3 to TRBJ2-5; D might be TRBD1 (5 bases). The germline gives CDR1 ENHRY, CDR2 SYGVKD. This CDR3 is built from 12 residues. Trimming removed 4 bases at V and 2 bases at J, with 5 bases between. CDR3 in DNA: TGTGCCATCAGTGCAGGGCAAGAGACCCAGTACTTC. It yields the protein CAISAGQETQYF.

This clonotype showed up just a few times. The rearrangement links TRBV7-9 to TRBJ2-2; TRBD1 or TRBD2 may be the D gene (6 bases each). Germline-derived CDR1 and CDR2 are SEHNR and FQNEAQ (reference sequence). With 2 bases removed from V and 4 bases from J, the gap between germline ends came to 20 bases. This CDR3 contains 18 residues. The CDR3 nucleotides read TGTGCCAGCAGCTTAATGGGGGGCGCCCTGGCCCGCACCGGGGAGCTGTTTTTT. It codes for CASSLMGGALARTGELFF.

This clonotype was observed a few times. V and J are TRBV9 and TRBJ2-7; D is undetermined. From germline, CDR1 is SGDLS and CDR2 YYNGEE. The CDR3 runs 15 residues. With 0 bases removed from V and 5 bases from J, the gap between germline ends came to 15 bases. The CDR3 DNA reads as TGTGCCAGCAGCGTAGACCTCAGTATTGCCAACGAGCAGTACTTC. The encoded protein is CASSVDLSIANEQYF.

There are many counts of this clonotype. The V call is TRBV7-3, the J call TRBJ2-3; 16 nucleotides align to TRBD2. V lost 0 bases to trimming and J lost 3 bases; unmatched junction nucleotides: 6. Germline V gene sequence: CDR1 SGHTA, CDR2 FQGTGA. The length of the CDR3 is 19 residues. This CDR3 is CASSLTGTSGRVGTDTQYF. The DNA for the CDR3 is TGTGCCAGCAGCTTAACAGGGACTAGCGGGAGGGTTGGGACAGATACGCAGTATTTT.

Ten or more counts support this clonotype. The chain employs TRBV11-2 and TRBJ1-2, with TRBD1 matching 7 bases. Germline lookup yields CDR1 SGHAT and CDR2 FQNNGV. After removal of 5 bases from V and 4 bases from J, the junction contained 7 bases not matched to a gene. This CDR3 has 14 amino acids. Here the CDR3 reads CASSPRQGRYGYTF. As DNA, the CDR3 is TGTGCCAGCAGCCCCCGACAGGGACGCTATGGCTACACCTTC.

This clonotype was counted at least ten times. This rearrangement joins TRBV12-3 or TRBV12-4 to TRBJ2-3; 8 bases match TRBD2. V shed 2 bases and J 1 base; nucleotides not matched to a gene: 2. CDR3 size: 15 residues. The CDR3 loop is CASSLRREGTDTQYF. In DNA, the CDR3 is TGTGCCAGCAGTTTAAGGCGGGAGGGCACAGATACGCAGTATTTT.

The sample holds a few counts of this clonotype. The chain uses TRBV3-1 and TRBJ2-2; no clear D gene. V was trimmed by 6 bases and J by 0 bases, leaving 8 bases between them. The CDR3 sequence is 14 residues long. Germline V gene lookup returns CDR1 LGHDT and CDR2 YNNKEL (reference sequence). The CDR3 loop is CASSFRANTGELFF. CDR3 nucleotides: TGTGCCAGCAGTTTTAGGGCGAACACCGGGGAGCTGTTTTTT.

This clonotype was seen at least ten times. The V and J genes are TRBV7-2 and TRBJ2-1; 8 nucleotides align to TRBD1. The CDR3 has 15 residues. Germline V lookup: CDR1 SGHTA, CDR2 FQGNSA. The V and J ends lost 5 bases and 4 bases, in that order; junction bases with no gene match: 7. CDR3 sequence: CASSVQGANYNEQFF. The CDR3 region has the DNA TGTGCCAGCAGCGTTCAGGGGGCGAATTACAATGAGCAGTTCTTC.

This clonotype was counted only a few times. The chain couples TRBV27 to TRBJ2-2; 7 positions match TRBD1. Losses at the gene ends were 6 bases for V and 2 bases for J; bases not matched to a gene: 3. CDR1 is MNHEY and CDR2 is SMNVEV in the germline V gene (reference sequence). CDR3 length: 14 residues. The CDR3 DNA reads TGTGCCAGCAGACGACAGGGTAACACCGGGGAGCTGTTTTTT. Its protein product is CASRRQGNTGELFF.

In its sample, this clonotype was seen many times. The V and J genes are TRBV15 and TRBJ1-1; D is uncertain. Per germline, CDR1 LNHNV and CDR2 YYDKDF (reference sequence). V lost 5 bases and J 5 bases, leaving 9 bases between the germline ends. This CDR3 spans 12 amino acids. CDR3 bases: TGTGCCACCAGCGGCCGGAAAACTGAAGCTTTCTTT. Amino acid sequence: CATSGRKTEAFF.

This clonotype was recorded at least ten times. The CDR3, as DNA: TGTGCCAGCAGCTTAGCTTTTGGCTCGGGTGATACGCAGTATTTT. Its protein product is CASSLAFGSGDTQYF. V usage is TRBV11-3 and J usage is TRBJ2-3; no reliable D call. The V gene's germline CDR1 is SGHNT and CDR2 YENEEA. The CDR3 covers 15 residues. Trimming took 1 base from V and 6 from J, leaving 14 bases between them.

In this sample, this clonotype turned up many times. This chain links TRBV13 with TRBJ2-3; D tentatively reads TRBD1 or TRBD2 (5 bases each). CDR3 size: 13 residues. Germline-derived CDR1 and CDR2 are PRHDT and FYEKMQ (reference sequence). The V end lost 5 bases, the J end lost 5 bases, and 11 bases lay between the germline ends. CDR3 DNA: TGTGCCAGCAGCGTCACAGGAGGAGATACGCAGTATTTT. This translates into CASSVTGGDTQYF. The entire variable domain, with the rest obtained from reference TRBV13 and TRBJ2-3, is as follows: AAGVIQSPRHLIKEKRETATLKCYPIPRHDTVYWYQQGPGQDPQFLISFYEKMQSDKGSIPDRFSAQQFSDYHSELNMSSLELGDSALYFCASSVTGGDTQYFGPGTRLTVL.

The table lists this clonotype with many counts. This chain connects TRBV12-3 or TRBV12-4 to TRBJ1-3, with 7 bases fitting TRBD1. This CDR3 spans 16 amino acids. Trimming cost V 3 bases and J 0 bases; bases outside gene matches: 5. In DNA form, the CDR3 reads TGTGCCAGCAGTTTCCGGACAGGAGTCTCTGGAAACACCATATATTTT. Encoded protein: CASSFRTGVSGNTIYF.

This clonotype was seen a few times. This chain joins TRBV5-1 and TRBJ2-1; TRBD2 aligns across 10 bases. CDR3 length: 18 residues. Looked up from germline, CDR1 is SGHRS and CDR2 is YFSETQ. The V gene end was trimmed by 4 bases and the J gene end by 2 bases; junction bases not matched to a gene: 12. The CDR3 protein is CASSPLLSGRRAYNEQFF. As DNA, the CDR3 is TGCGCCAGCAGCCCCTTGCTTAGCGGGAGGCGGGCCTACAATGAGCAGTTCTTC.

This clonotype has a count of ten or more. V usage is TRBV6-1 and J usage is TRBJ2-1, with a tentative D call TRBD1 (7 bases). V was cut by 6 bases and J by 6 bases, with 15 bases left in between. This CDR3 spans 14 amino acids. Germline CDR1 reads MNHNS; CDR2 reads SASEGT. Written as DNA, the CDR3 is TGTGCCAGCAGGGGGGCAGGGGGACTCAATGAGCAGTTCTTC. Its protein is CASRGAGGLNEQFF.

This clonotype appeared a few times. The V and J genes are TRBV20-1 and TRBJ1-1; 8 bases fit TRBD1. Losses at the gene ends were 0 bases for V and 0 bases for J; bases not matched to a gene: 3. The CDR3 contains 15 residues. Per germline, CDR1 DFQATT and CDR2 SNEGSKA (reference sequence). This CDR3 is CSARDRTGLNTEAFF. As DNA, the CDR3 is TGCAGTGCTAGAGATAGGACAGGGCTGAACACTGAAGCTTTCTTT.

This clonotype was found a few times. The chain uses TRBV12-3 or TRBV12-4 and TRBJ2-2; 7 bases align to TRBD1. This CDR3 has 14 residues. V dropped 7 bases and J dropped 3; count of bases not matched to a gene: 5. The DNA of the CDR3 is TGTGCCAGCAACCCGACAGGGTACACCGGGGAGCTGTTTTTT. This sequence encodes CASNPTGYTGELFF.

This clonotype was seen repeatedly, ten times or more. J is TRBJ1-1 and V is TRBV9; 7 bases match TRBD1. V gave up 0 bases and J gave up 6 bases; unmatched junction bases: 2. The length of the CDR3 is 13 residues. Germline assignment: CDR1 SGDLS and CDR2 YYNGEE. As DNA, the CDR3 is TGTGCCAGCAGCGTAGGGCAGGGGGCTGAAGCTTTCTTT. Amino acids: CASSVGQGAEAFF. Full variable domain (outside the CDR3, taken from reference TRBV9 and TRBJ1-1): DSGVTQTPKHLITATGQRVTLRCSPRSGDLSVYWYQQSLDQGLQFLIQYYNGEERAKGNILERFSAQQFPDLHSELNLSSLELGDSALYFCASSVGQGAEAFFGQGTRLTVV.

There are many counts of this clonotype. J is TRBJ2-1 and V is TRBV18; D possibly uses TRBD1 or TRBD2 (6 bases each). Trimming left V 2 bases short and J 7 bases short, with 15 bases between. Germline CDR1 reads KGHSH; CDR2 reads LQKENI. This CDR3 comprises 15 residues. CDR3 DNA sequence: TGTGCCAGCTCACCAACTGGTCCGGGGGCGAATGAGCAGTTCTTC. Translated: CASSPTGPGANEQFF. The variable domain in full, completed from reference TRBV18 and TRBJ2-1, reads NAGVMQNPRHLVRRRGQEARLRCSPMKGHSHVYWYRQLPEEGLKFMVYLQKENIIDESGMPKERFSAEFPKEGPSILRIQQVVRGDSAAYFCASSPTGPGANEQFFGPGTRLTVL.

This clonotype was found a few times. The J gene is TRBJ1-2, the V gene TRBV28; perhaps TRBD1 as D (6 bases). With 4 bases removed from V and 9 bases from J, the gap between germline ends came to 12 bases. Germline assignment: CDR1 MDHEN and CDR2 SYDVKM. CDR3 size: 12 residues. CDR3 region: CASSSAQGRYTF. In nucleotides, the CDR3 is TGTGCCAGCAGTTCAGCACAGGGTCGCTACACCTTC.